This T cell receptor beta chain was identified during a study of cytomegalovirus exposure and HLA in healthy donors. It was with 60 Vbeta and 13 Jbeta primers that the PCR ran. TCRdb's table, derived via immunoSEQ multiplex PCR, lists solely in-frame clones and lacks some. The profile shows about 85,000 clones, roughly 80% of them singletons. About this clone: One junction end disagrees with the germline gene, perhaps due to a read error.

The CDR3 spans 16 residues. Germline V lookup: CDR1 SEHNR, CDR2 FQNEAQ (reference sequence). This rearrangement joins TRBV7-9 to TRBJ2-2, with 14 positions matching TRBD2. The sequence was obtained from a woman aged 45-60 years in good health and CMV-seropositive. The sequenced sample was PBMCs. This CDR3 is CSSSPAGTSGSGELFF. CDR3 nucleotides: TGTTCCAGCAGCCCGGCAGGGACTAGCGGGAGCGGGGAGCTGTTTTTT.